The entry below describes one T cell receptor (beta chain). No antigen is known for it. There are no base qualities to consult, and no much larger clone falls within one base. Using the deep immunoSEQ assay, TCR CDR3 regions were amplified from genomic DNA by multiplex PCR. For each cell subset, the extracted genomic DNA was distributed evenly across all wells of several immunoSEQ 96-well plates, and each plate served as one replicate. For sorted subsets, approximately 200 ng of genomic DNA, equivalent to 30,000 or so T cell genomes, went into each replicate PCR. The purified libraries were quantified using a Qubit 3.0 fluorometer, sized with a Bioanalyzer 2100, and then quantified again using the KAPA Library Quantification kit. A separate single-read 150-cycle Illumina NextSeq 550 flow cell was used to sequence each immunoSEQ 96-well plate. Turning to the authors' computational methods: Because the immunoSEQ output held only junctional sequences and lacked quality scores, the filtering could not match the filtering applied to full-length reads. Sequences were annotated with PyIR, a Python wrapper for IgBLAST v1.9, using IMGT germline references to assign V/J genes and CDR3. Reads with weak V/J assignments (E-value above 1e-6), missing CDR3, stop codons, out-of-frame junctions, or ambiguous translated residues were removed. V3J clonotypes were defined as sequences sharing the same inferred V gene, J gene, and CDR3 amino acid sequence. The percentage overlap between two repertoires was calculated by dividing the number of shared unique clonotypes by the size of the smaller repertoire. RTK rarefaction, the Chao1 estimator, and Recon v2.1 estimates of unobserved clonotypes were used to assess repertoire richness. For all TCRbeta clonotypes obtained by the gDNA method from a few donors, generation probabilities were computed with OLGA. TCRdb's version of the immuneACCESS table is confined to in-frame rearrangements and falls short of the full clone set. An unresolved V gene accounts for under half of the shortfall where checked; the remainder is of unknown origin. From that table come the V and J calls and clone size; the DNA was used to work out D and trimming. The sample yields under 850,000 clones; 92% were counted once. About 24% of the sample belongs to the ten largest clones.

For the CD8 naive samples, CD45RO-negative cells were positively selected for CCR7, yielding a CD45RA+CCR7+ population from which TemRA cells were excluded. Donors were healthy HIV-negative adults with no recently reported acute infections or vaccinations. Every donor was a Caucasian adult residing in Nashville, Tennessee, USA. Blood was collected by leukapheresis, and PBMCs were isolated by Ficoll-Histopaque density gradient centrifugation and then cryopreserved in liquid nitrogen vapor phase. Purity and quantity of every magnetically sorted T cell population were checked by analytical flow cytometry. Genomic DNA was isolated from each sorted fraction and quantified by UV absorbance on a Nanodrop 2000c. The CDR3, cysteine through phenylalanine, is 16 amino acids long. Just CDR3 DNA is preserved here, 48 bases in frame from base 1. The junction carries 16 bases between V and J, which are trimmed by 0 bases and 6 bases respectively. Taken from the germline V gene, the CDR1 and CDR2 loops are SGHDN and FVKESK.

The data originate from a study of shared clonotypes between healthy human individuals (dated by TCRdb to about 2020). Looking at the study overall: Two women and a few men aged 18 to 49 years were included in the cohort. Each donor's leukapheresis produced roughly between about 0.9 and 9.5 billion PBMCs. Libraries were prepared and TCR repertoires were sequenced by different laboratories using diverse techniques, in order to increase sequencing depth and limit assay-specific biases. Per donor, three plates each were used for CD4 naive and CD4 memory, two for CD8 naive, and one for CD8 memory. The study deeply sequenced blood TCR repertoires of several healthy adults to estimate repertoire size and the extent of clonotype sharing between individuals.

The research as a whole found: Pairwise subsampling indicated that sequencing depth was expected to affect the degree of clonotype sharing among donors. Clonotypes shared by all four sorted-subset donors showed higher generation probabilities than non-shared clonotypes. Sharing across a handful of donors was observed for approximately 4.6% of naive CD4, around 3.5% of naive CD8, 2% to 2.5% of memory CD4, and around 0.4% of memory CD8 clonotypes. Even with the large sequencing depth, rarefaction of the sorted-subset datasets indicated that sequencing was incomplete. Only blood was sampled, and tissue TCR repertoires likely differ from those in blood. Larger estimated clonotype richness was generally found for naive subsets than for memory subsets. The small number of donors limited the genetic and exposure-history diversity represented.

The receptor chain draws on TRBV14 and TRBJ2-3; the D gene is perhaps TRBD1, from 5 matching bases. The TCR comes from a man aged 30-40 years in good health. Sequencing was done on a sample of naive CD8+ T cells sorted from blood. The cell subset or site label, as the study defines it: CD45RA+CCR7+. CDR3 protein: CASSQEPQDHLDTQYF. The nucleotide sequence is TGTGCCAGCAGCCAAGAGCCACAGGACCATTTGGATACGCAGTATTTT.